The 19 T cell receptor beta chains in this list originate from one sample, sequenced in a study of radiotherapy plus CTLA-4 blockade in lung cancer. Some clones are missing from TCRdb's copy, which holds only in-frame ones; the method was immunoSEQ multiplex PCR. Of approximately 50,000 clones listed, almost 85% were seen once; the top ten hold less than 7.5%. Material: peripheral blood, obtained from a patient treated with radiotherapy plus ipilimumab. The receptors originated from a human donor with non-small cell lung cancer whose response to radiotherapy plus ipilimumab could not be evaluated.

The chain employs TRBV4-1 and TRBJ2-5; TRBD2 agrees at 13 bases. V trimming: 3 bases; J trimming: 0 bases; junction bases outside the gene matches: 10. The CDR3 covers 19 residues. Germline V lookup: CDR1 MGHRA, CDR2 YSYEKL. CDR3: CASSQVGLAGVVYQETQYF. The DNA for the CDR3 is TGCGCCAGCAGCCAGGTTGGACTAGCGGGGGTCGTGTACCAAGAGACCCAGTACTTC.

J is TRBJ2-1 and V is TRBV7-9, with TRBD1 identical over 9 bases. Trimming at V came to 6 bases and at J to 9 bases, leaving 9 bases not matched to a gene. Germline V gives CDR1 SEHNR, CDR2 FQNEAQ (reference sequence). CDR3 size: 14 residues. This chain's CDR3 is CASSSWDREGEQFF. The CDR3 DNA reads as TGTGCCAGCAGTTCCTGGGACAGGGAGGGTGAGCAGTTCTTC.

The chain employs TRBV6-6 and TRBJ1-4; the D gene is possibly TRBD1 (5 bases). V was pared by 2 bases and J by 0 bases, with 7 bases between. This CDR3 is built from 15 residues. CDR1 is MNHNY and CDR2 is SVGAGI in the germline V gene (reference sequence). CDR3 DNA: TGTGCCAGCAGTTACGGAGGGGCAACTAATGAAAAACTGTTTTTT. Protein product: CASSYGGATNEKLFF.

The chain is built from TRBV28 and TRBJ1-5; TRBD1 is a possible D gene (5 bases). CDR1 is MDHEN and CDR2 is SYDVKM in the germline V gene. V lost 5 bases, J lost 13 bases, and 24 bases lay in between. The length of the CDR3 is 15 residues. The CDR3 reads CASSVPGGGRTPQHF. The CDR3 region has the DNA TGTGCCAGCAGTGTCCCGGGGGGGGGAAGGACCCCTCAGCATTTT.

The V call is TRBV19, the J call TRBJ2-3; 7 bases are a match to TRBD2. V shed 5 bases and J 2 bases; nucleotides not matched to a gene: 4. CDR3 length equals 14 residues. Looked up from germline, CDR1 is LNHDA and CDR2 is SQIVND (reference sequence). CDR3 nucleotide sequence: TGTGCCAGTAGTTGGCGGGGGATCACAGATACGCAGTATTTT. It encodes CASSWRGITDTQYF.

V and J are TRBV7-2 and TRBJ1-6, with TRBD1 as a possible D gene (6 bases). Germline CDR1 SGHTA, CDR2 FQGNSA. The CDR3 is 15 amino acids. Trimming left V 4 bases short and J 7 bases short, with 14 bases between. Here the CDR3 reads CASSSQGLVNSPLHF. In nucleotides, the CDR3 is TGTGCCAGCAGCTCTCAGGGGTTGGTGAATTCACCCCTCCACTTT.

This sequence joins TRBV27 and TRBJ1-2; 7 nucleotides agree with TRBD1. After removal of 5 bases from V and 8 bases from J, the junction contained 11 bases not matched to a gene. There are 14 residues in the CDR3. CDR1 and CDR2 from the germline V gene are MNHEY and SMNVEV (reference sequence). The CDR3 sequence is CASSPDRVSLGYTF. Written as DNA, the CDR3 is TGTGCCAGCAGTCCAGACAGGGTATCGCTCGGCTACACCTTC.

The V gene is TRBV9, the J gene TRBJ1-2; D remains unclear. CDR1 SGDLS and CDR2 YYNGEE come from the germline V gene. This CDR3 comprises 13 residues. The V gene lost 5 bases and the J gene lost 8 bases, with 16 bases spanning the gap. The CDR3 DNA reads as TGTGCCAGCAGTCCCGGAGATGCGGAGGGCTACACCTTC. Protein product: CASSPGDAEGYTF.

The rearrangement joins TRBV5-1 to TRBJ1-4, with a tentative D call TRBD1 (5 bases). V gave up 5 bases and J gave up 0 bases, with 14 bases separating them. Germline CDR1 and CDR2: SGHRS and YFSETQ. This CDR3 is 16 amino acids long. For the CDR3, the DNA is TGCGCCAGCAGTTGGGGGGGATGGGCAACTAATGAAAAACTGTTTTTT. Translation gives CASSWGGWATNEKLFF.

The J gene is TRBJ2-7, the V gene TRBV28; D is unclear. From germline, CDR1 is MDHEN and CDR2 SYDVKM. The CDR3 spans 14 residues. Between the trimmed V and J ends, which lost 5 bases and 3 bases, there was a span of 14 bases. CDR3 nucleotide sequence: TGTGCCAGCAGTGTCCTGAAGCAACGCTACGAGCAGTACTTC. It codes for CASSVLKQRYEQYF.

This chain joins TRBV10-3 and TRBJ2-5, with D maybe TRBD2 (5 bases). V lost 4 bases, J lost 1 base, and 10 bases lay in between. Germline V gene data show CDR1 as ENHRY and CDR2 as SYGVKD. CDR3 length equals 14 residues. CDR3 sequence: CAISVQAAQETQYF. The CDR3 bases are TGTGCCATCAGTGTACAAGCGGCCCAAGAGACCCAGTACTTC.

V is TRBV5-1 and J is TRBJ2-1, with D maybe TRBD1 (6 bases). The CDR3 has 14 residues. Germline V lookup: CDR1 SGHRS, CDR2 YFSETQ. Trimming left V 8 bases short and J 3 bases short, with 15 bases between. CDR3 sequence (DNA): TGCGCCAGTTCCGGGCAGGGGATCTACAATGAGCAGTTCTTC. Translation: CASSGQGIYNEQFF.

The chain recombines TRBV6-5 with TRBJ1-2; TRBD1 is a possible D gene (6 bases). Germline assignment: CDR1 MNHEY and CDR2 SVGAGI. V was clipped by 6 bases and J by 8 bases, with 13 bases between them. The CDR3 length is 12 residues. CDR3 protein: CASRQGPAGYTF. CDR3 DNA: TGTGCCAGCAGACAGGGACCGGCAGGCTACACCTTC.

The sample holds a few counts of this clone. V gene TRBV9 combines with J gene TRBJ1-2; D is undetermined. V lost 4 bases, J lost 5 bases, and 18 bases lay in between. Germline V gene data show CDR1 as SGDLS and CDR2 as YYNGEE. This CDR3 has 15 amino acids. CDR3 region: CASSPTPGGGYGYTF. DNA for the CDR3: TGTGCCAGCAGCCCAACCCCGGGAGGCGGATATGGCTACACCTTC. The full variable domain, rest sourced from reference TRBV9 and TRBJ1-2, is DSGVTQTPKHLITATGQRVTLRCSPRSGDLSVYWYQQSLDQGLQFLIQYYNGEERAKGNILERFSAQQFPDLHSELNLSSLELGDSALYFCASSPTPGGGYGYTFGSGTRLTVV.

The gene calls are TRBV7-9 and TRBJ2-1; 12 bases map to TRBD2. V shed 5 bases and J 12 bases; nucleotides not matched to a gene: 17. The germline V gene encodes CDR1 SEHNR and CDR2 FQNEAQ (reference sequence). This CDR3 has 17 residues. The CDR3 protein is CASSPRTSGAPPRVQFF. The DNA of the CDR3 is TGTGCCAGCAGCCCCAGGACTAGCGGGGCCCCTCCCCGTGTGCAGTTCTTC.

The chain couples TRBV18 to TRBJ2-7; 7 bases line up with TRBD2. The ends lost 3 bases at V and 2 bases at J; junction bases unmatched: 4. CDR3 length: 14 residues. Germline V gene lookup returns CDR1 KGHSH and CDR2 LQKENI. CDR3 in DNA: TGTGCCAGCTCACCTGGGCGGGAGACCTACGAGCAGTACTTC. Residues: CASSPGRETYEQYF. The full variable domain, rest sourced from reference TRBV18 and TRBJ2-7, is NAGVMQNPRHLVRRRGQEARLRCSPMKGHSHVYWYRQLPEEGLKFMVYLQKENIIDESGMPKERFSAEFPKEGPSILRIQQVVRGDSAAYFCASSPGRETYEQYFGPGTRLTVT.

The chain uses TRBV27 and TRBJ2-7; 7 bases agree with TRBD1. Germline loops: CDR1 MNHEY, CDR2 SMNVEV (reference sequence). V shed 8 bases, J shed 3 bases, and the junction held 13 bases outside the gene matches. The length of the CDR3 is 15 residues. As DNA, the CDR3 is TGTGCCAGCGGCCGGGCCGGGACAGTAAACTACGAGCAGTACTTC. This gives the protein CASGRAGTVNYEQYF.

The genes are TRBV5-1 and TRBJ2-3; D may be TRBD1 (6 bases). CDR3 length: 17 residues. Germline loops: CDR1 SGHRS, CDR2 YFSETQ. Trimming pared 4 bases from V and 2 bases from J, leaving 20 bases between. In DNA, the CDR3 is TGCGCCAGCAGCCCTCGGACAGAATGGTACAACACAGATACGCAGTATTTT. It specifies CASSPRTEWYNTDTQYF.

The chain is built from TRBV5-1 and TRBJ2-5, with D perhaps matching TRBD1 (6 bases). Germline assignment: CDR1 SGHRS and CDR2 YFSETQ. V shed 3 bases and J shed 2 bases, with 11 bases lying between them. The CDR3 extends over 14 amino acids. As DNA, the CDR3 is TGCGCCAGCAGCTCAGGACAGCCGCAAGAGACCCAGTACTTC. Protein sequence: CASSSGQPQETQYF.